The present T cell receptor (beta chain) was sequenced within a study of neurological immune-mediated disorders. This clonotype was counted ten times or more. TCRdb processed the 5' RACE reads anew with MiXCR; each CDR3 protein has one entry. This sample has some 47,000 distinct CDR3 sequences, with more than 5% found just once. The CDR3 is 14 amino acids. V trimming: 4 bases; J trimming: 7 bases; junction bases outside the gene matches: 11. CDR1 SGHRS and CDR2 YFSETQ come from the germline V gene. The sequenced sample was CD4+ T cells from blood. The chain joins TRBV5-1 to TRBJ2-7, with TRBD1 matching 7 bases. The TCR sequence derives from a woman aged 40 to 50 in good health. The CDR3 region has the DNA TGCGCCAGCAGCACCGGACAGGTACCGGGGGAGCAGTACTTC. Protein sequence: CASSTGQVPGEQYF.